The entry that follows covers one T cell receptor beta chain sequence. Repertoires were generated with immunoSEQ multiplex PCR, while TCRdb's copy carries only in-frame clones and drops some. This table holds approximately 46,000 clones, around 95% found once. These data belong to a study of human thymus T cells. The germline gives CDR1 LNHDA, CDR2 SQIVND (reference sequence). Trimming at V came to 5 bases and at J to 4 bases, leaving 7 bases not matched to a gene. CDR3 length: 14 amino acids. The receptor's source is a girl in the first two years of life with a congenital heart defect but otherwise immunologically healthy. Sequencing used blood. The rearrangement uses TRBV19 and TRBJ2-5; 7 bases fit TRBD1. Here the CDR3 DNA reads TGTGCCAGTAGTCCCCGGACAGGAACAGAGACCCAGTACTTC. Translation: CASSPRTGTETQYF. The full variable domain, rest sourced from reference TRBV19 and TRBJ2-5, is DGGITQSPKYLFRKEGQNVTLSCEQNLNHDAMYWYRQDPGQGLRLIYYSQIVNDFQKGDIAEGYSVSREKKESFPLTVTSAQKNPTAFYLCASSPRTGTETQYFGPGTRLLVL.